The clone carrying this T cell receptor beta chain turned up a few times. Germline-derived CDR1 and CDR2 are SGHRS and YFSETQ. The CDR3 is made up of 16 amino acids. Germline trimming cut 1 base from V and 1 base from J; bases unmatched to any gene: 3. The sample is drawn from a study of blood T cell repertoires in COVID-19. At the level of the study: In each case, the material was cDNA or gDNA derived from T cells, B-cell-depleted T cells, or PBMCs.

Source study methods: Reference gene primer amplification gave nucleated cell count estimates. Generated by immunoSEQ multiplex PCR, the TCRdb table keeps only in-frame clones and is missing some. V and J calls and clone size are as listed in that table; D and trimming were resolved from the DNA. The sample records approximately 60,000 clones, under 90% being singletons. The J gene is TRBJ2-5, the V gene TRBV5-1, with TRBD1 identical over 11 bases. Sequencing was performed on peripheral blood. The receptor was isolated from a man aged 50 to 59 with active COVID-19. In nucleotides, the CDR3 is TGCGCCAGCAGCTTGATGGGACAGGGGGGCCAAGAGACCCAGTACTTC. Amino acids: CASSLMGQGGQETQYF.